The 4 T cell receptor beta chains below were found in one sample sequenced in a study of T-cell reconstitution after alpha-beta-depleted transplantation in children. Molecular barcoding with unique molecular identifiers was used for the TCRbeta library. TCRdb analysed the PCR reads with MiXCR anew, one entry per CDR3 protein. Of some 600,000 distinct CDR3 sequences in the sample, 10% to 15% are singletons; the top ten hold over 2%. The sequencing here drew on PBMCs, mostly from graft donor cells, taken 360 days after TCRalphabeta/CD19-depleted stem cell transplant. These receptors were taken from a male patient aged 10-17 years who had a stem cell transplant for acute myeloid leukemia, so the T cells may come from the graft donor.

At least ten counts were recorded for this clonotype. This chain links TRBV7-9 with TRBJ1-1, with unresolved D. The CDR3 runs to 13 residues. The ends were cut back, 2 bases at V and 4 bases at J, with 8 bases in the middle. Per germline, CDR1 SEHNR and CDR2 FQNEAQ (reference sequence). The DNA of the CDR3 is TGTGCCAGCAGCTTAAGTACCGGCACTGAAGCTTTCTTT. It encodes CASSLSTGTEAFF. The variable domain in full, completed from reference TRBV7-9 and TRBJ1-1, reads DTGVSQNPRHKITKRGQNVTFRCDPISEHNRLYWYRQTLGQGPEFLTYFQNEAQLEKSRLLSDRFSAERPKGSFSTLEIQRTEQGDSAMYLCASSLSTGTEAFFGQGTRLTVV.

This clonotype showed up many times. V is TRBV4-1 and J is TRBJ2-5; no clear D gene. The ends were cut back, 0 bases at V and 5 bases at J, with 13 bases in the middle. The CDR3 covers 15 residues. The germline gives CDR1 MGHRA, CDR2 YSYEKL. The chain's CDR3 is CASSQDLGQFETQYF. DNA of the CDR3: TGCGCCAGCAGCCAAGATCTGGGTCAATTTGAGACCCAGTACTTC.

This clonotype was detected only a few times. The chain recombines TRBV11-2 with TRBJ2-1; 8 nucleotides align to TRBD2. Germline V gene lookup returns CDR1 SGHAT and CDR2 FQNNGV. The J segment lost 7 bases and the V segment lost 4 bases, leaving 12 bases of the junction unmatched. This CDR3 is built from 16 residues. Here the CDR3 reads CASSSPFSGARNEQFF. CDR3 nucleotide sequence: TGTGCCAGCAGCTCCCCCTTTAGCGGGGCCAGGAATGAGCAGTTCTTC.

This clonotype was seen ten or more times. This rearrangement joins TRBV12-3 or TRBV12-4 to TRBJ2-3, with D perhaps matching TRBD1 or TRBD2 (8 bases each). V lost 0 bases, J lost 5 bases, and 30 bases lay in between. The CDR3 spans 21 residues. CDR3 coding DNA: TGTGCCAGCAGTTTAGCTTCCGGCAGGGGGCGGCTAGCGGGTTCTCAAGATACGCAGTATTTT. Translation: CASSLASGRGRLAGSQDTQYF.